Sequencing of this T cell receptor beta chain was carried out in a study of T-cell memory formation after mild COVID-19 (dated by TCRdb to the early 2020s). Study-level background: Most TCR sequence clusters were specific to one of the two donors. T-cell clones expanding and contracting after mild COVID-19 in a couple of donors were tracked by longitudinal TCRalpha and TCRbeta repertoire sequencing. The cohort was made up of two young adult volunteers, one female and one male, who were previously healthy. General conclusions and limits of the study: Contracting CD4+ clones appeared mostly in the CM and EM memory subsets, whereas CD8+ clones were enriched in EMRA. Only a couple of mild cases were covered in the study, and larger cohorts including severe cases with pre-infection samples were considered necessary. SARS-CoV-2 specificity was not confirmed for the second-wave clones peaking on day 37. Balanced CD4/CD8 phenotypes were observed for clones contracting from day 15 to 85, whereas a bias towards CD4+ was observed for a second wave of clones expanding from day 15 to 37. Some responding clones were detected in pre-infection memory, suggesting pre-existing cross-reactive memory T cells joined the SARS-CoV-2 response.

The CDR3 holds 18 amino acids from the cysteine to the phenylalanine. Only the CDR3 region is kept as DNA, spanning 54 bases read in frame from base 1. From a lookup of the germline V gene (reference sequence), CDR1 and CDR2 are SEHNR and FQNEAQ. Ficoll-Paque density gradient centrifugation was used to isolate PBMCs. In this sample, this clonotype turned up a few times. The specificity of this receptor is unknown. At one end, the junction sequence differs from germline, possibly due to a read error. TCRdb shows the sequencer as Illumina NovaSeq 6000. Using 5'RACE with constant-segment primers, TCRalpha and TCRbeta cDNA libraries were constructed, with sample barcodes and unique molecular identifiers added in the process. RNA was extracted from every sample with Trizol reagent. The libraries were amplified in two PCR steps, and the second step added a second sample barcode and Illumina TruSeq adapters. Libraries were sequenced on an Illumina NovaSeq with 2 x 150 bp paired-end reads. In the paper's pipeline: With migec v1.2.7, reads were demultiplexed and then collapsed into UMI-guided consensus sequences. With mixcr v2.1.11, UMI consensuses were aligned to TRA and TRB V and J templates and assembled into clonotypes. Expanded or contracted clonotypes were those called significant by both edgeR and NoisET, with noise models trained on biological replicates. For edgeR calls, a false discovery rate-adjusted p below 0.01 and a log2 fold-change threshold of 1 were applied. As an exploratory analysis of dynamics, max-normalized trajectories of the 1000 most abundant clonotypes were examined with PCA combined with hierarchical clustering. Separately sequenced CD4+ and CD8+ repertoires were used to assign a CD4 or CD8 phenotype to each responding clone. TCRdb itself trimmed the public reads at Q25 with fastp, ran MiXCR and retained productive beta chains. Every CDR3 protein is listed once, alongside the most common genes and DNA of its rows. None of the V and J calls come from the authors' own analysis; TCRdb made them. For this sample the table gives under 550,000 distinct CDR3 sequences, of which roughly 20% were detected only once. 10% to 15% of the sample is taken by the ten largest.

The TCR originated in an adult woman who had mild COVID-19 (a few samples of this study predate the infection). The sample titles of this study are shuffled in the database, so cell type and time point are left out; the donor was told from shared clones. The chain is made from TRBV7-9 and TRBJ2-4; 7 nucleotides in the junction match TRBD1. The sequencing input was PBMCs or a T cell subset sorted from them (not recorded which). The CDR3 region reads CASSERKTGSAPNNIQYF. The bases are TGTGCCAGCAGCGAAAGAAAGACAGGGTCGGCGCCCAACAACATTCAGTACTTC.